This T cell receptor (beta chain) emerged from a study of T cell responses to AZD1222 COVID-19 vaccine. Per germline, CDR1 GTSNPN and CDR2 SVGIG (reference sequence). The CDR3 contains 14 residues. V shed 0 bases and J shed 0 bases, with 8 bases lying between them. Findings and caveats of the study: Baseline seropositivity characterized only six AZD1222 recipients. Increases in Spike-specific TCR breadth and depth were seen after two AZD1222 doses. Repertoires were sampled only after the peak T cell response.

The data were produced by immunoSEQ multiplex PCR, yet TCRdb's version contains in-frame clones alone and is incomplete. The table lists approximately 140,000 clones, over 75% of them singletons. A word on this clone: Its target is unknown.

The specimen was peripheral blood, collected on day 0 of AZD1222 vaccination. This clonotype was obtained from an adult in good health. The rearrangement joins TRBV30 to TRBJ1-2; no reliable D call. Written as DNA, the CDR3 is TGTGCCTGGAGTGTTCAAAGAACTAACTATGGCTACACCTTC. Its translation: CAWSVQRTNYGYTF.